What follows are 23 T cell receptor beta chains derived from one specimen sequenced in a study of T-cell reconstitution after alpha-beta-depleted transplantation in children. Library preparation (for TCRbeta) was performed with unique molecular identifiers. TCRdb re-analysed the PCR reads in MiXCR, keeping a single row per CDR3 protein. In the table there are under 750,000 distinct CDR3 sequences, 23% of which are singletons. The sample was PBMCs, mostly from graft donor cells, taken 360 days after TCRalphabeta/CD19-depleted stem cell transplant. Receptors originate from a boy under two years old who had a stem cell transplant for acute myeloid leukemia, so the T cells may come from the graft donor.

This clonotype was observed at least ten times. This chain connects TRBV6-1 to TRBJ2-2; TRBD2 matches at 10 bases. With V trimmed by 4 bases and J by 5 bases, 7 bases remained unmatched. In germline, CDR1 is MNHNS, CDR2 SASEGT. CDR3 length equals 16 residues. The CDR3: CASSAPSGGRTGELFF. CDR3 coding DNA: TGTGCCAGCAGTGCCCCTAGCGGGGGTCGGACCGGGGAGCTGTTTTTT.

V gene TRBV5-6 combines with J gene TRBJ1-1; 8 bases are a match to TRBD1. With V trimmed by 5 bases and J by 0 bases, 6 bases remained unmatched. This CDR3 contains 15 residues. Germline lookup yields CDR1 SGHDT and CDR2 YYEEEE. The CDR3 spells CASSWDRTMNTEAFF. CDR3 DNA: TGTGCCAGCAGTTGGGACAGGACGATGAACACTGAAGCTTTCTTT.

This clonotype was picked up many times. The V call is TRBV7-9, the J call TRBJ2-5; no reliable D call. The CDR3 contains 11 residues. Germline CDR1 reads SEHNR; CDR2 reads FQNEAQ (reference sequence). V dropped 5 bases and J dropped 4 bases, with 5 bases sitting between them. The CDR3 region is CASSPLETQYF. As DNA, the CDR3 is TGTGCCAGCAGCCCTCTAGAGACCCAGTACTTC.

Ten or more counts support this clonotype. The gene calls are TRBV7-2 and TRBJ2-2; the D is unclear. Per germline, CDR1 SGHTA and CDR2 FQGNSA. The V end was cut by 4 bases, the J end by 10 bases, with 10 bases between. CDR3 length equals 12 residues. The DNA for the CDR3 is TGTGCCAGCAGCTCCCCCCTTTTGGAGCTGTTTTTT. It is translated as CASSSPLLELFF.

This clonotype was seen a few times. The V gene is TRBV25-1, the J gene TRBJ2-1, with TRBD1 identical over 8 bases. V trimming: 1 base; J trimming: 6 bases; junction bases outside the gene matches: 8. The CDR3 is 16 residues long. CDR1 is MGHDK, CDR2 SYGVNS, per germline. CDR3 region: CASSEWRGQGGNEQFF. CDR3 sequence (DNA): TGTGCCAGCAGTGAATGGAGAGGACAGGGAGGCAATGAGCAGTTCTTC.

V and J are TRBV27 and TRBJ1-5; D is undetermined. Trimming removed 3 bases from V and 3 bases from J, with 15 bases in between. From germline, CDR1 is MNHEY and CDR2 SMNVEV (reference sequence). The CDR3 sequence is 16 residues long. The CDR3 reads CASSLFGGTPNQPQHF. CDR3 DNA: TGTGCCAGCAGTTTGTTTGGAGGCACCCCCAATCAGCCCCAGCATTTT.

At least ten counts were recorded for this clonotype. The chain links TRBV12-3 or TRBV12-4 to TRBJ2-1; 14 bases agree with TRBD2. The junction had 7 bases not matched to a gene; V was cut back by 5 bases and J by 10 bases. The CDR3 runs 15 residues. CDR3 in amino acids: CASSLTSGGVEEQFF. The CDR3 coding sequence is TGTGCCAGCAGTCTGACTAGCGGGGGGGTAGAGGAGCAGTTCTTC.

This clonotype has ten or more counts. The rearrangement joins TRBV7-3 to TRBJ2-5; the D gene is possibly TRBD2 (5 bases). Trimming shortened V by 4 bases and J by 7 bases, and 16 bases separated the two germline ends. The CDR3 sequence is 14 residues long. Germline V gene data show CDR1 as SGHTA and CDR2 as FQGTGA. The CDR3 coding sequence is TGTGCCAGCAGCTCAAGACAAAGCCGGGGGACCCAGTACTTC. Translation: CASSSRQSRGTQYF.

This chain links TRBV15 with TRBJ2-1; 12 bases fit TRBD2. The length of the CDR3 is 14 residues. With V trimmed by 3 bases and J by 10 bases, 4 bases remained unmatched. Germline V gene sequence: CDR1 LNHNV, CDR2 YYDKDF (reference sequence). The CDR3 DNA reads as TGTGCCACCAGCAGGCCCGGGACTAGCGGGGAGCAGTTCTTC. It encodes CATSRPGTSGEQFF.

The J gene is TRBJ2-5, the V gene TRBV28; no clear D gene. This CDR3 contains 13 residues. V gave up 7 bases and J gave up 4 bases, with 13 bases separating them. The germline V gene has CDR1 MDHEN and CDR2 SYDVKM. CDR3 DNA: TGTGCCAGCAAGGGTCCCCCGCGAGAGACCCAGTACTTC. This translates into CASKGPPRETQYF.

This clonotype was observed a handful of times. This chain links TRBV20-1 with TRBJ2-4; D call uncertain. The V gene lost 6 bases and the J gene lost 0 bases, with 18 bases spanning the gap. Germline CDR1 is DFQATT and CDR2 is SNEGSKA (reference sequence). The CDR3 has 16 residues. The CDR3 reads CSAHKGSLLAKNIQYF. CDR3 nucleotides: TGCAGTGCCCACAAGGGCAGTCTCCTAGCCAAAAACATTCAGTACTTC.

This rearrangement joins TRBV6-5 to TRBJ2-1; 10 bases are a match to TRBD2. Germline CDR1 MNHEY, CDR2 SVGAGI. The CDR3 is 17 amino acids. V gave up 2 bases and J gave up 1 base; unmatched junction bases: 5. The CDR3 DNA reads TGTGCCAGCAGTTACCAGAGCGGGGGGGCTTCCTACAATGAGCAGTTCTTC. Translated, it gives CASSYQSGGASYNEQFF.

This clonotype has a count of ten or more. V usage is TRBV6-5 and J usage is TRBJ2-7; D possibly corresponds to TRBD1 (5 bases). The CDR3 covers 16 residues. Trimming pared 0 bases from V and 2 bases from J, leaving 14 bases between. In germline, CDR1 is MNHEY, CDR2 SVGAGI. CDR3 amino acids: CASSYSIETATYEQYF. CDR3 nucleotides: TGTGCCAGCAGTTACTCTATTGAGACAGCTACCTACGAGCAGTACTTC.

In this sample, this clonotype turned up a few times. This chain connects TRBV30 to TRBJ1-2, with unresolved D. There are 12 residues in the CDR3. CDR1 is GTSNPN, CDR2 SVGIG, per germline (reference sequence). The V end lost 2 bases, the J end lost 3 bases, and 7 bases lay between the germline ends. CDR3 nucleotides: TGTGCCTGGAGTCCGACTTACTATGGCTACACCTTC. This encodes CAWSPTYYGYTF.

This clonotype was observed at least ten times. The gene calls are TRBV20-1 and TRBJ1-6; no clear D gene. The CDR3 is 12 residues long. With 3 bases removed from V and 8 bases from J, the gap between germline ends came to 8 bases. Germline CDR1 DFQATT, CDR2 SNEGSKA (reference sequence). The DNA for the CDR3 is TGCAGTGCTAGCGCCGGGGATTCACCCCTCCACTTT. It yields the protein CSASAGDSPLHF.

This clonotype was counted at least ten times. DNA of the CDR3: TGCAGTGCTCGAGCGGGGGAGGAGACCCAGTACTTC. This codes for CSARAGEETQYF. The rearrangement joins TRBV20-1 to TRBJ2-5; 8 nucleotides agree with TRBD2. The CDR3 is 12 amino acids. In germline, CDR1 is DFQATT, CDR2 SNEGSKA (reference sequence). The junction had 4 bases not matched to a gene; V was cut back by 5 bases and J by 5 bases.

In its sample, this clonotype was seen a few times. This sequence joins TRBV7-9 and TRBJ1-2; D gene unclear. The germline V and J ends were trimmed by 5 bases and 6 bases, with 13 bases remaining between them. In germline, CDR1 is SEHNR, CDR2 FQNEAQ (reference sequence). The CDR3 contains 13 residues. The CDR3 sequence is CASSLEHSNGYTF. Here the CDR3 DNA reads TGTGCCAGCAGCCTAGAGCATTCCAATGGCTACACCTTC.

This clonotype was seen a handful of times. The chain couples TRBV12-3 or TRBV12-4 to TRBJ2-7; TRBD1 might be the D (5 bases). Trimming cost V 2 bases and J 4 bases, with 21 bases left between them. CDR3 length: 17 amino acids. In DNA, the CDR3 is TGTGCCAGCAGTTTAAGTGGGCAGGGCAACCCACTATACGAGCAGTACTTC. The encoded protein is CASSLSGQGNPLYEQYF.

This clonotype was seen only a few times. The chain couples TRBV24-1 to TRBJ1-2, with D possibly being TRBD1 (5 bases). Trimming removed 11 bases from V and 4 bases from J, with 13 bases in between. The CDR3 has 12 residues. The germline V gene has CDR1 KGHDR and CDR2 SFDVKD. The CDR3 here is CAIGEDGYGYTF. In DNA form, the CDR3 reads TGTGCCATAGGGGAGGACGGCTATGGCTACACCTTC.

Written as DNA, the CDR3 is TGCAGTGCTAGTATGTGGCAGGCGCGCACAGATACGCAGTATTTT. This gives the protein CSASMWQARTDTQYF. This chain connects TRBV20-1 to TRBJ2-3; no definite D call. Germline V CDR1 and CDR2: DFQATT, SNEGSKA (reference sequence). Trimming removed 3 bases at V and 1 base at J, with 14 bases between. CDR3 length equals 15 residues.

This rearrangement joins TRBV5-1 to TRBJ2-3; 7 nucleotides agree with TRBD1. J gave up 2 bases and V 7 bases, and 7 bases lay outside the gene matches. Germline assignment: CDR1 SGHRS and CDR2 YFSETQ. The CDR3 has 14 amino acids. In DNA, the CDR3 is TGCGCCAGCGCAACAGGGGCAAACACAGATACGCAGTATTTT. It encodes CASATGANTDTQYF.

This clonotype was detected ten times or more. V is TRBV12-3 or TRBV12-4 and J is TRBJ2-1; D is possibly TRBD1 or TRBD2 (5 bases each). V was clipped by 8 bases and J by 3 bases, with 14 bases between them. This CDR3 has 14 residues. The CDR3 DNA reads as TGTGCCAGCCGACCTGGGACGGACTACAATGAGCAGTTCTTC. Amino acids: CASRPGTDYNEQFF.

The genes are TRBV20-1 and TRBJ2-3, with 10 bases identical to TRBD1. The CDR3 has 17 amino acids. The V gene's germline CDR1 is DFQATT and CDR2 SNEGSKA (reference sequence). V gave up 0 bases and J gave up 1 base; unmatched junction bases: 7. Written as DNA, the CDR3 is TGCAGTGCTAGAGATCCGACAGGGGGCCCCCGCACAGATACGCAGTATTTT. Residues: CSARDPTGGPRTDTQYF.